This TCR beta chain was documented in a study of regulatory T cells in long-lasting Graves disease. Investigators prepared the TCR beta libraries by applying iRepertoire HTBI primers and Arm-PCR of CDR3 regions. One entry per CDR3 protein results from TCRdb running MiXCR on the multiplex PCR reads. The sample lists around 400,000 distinct CDR3 sequences, 23% occurring once. Only a few counts were recorded for this clonotype. The time point here: persistent/refractory GD, antithyroid drugs over 5 years with positive TRAb. Preparation of the TCR library used RNA extracted from PBMCs. The sequence was obtained from a woman between 40 and 50 years old with Graves disease. The sequencing here drew on peripheral blood mononuclear cells (PBMCs), taken when the disease was refractory, from a patient treated with antithyroid drugs.

The CDR3 spells CASSVDDVSSGNTIYF. In nucleotides, the CDR3 is TGTGCCAGCAGCGTAGATGACGTCTCGTCTGGAAACACCATATATTTT. This chain joins TRBV9 and TRBJ1-3; unclear D gene. Between the trimmed V and J ends, which lost 0 bases and 1 base, there was a span of 11 bases. Germline V gene sequence: CDR1 SGDLS, CDR2 YYNGEE. The CDR3 runs to 16 residues. The full variable domain, its missing parts supplied by reference TRBV9 and TRBJ1-3, is DSGVTQTPKHLITATGQRVTLRCSPRSGDLSVYWYQQSLDQGLQFLIQYYNGEERAKGNILERFSAQQFPDLHSELNLSSLELGDSALYFCASSVDDVSSGNTIYFGEGSWLTVV.